This T cell receptor (beta chain) was identified in a study of T cells in Graves' hyperthyroidism and ophthalmopathy. This clonotype occurred a few times. Using RNA transcripts as the source, TCR beta CDR3 regions were amplified. The primer set for the first-round RT-PCR of the TCR CDR3 was HTBI. TCRdb used MiXCR to reprocess the multiplex PCR reads, holding one entry per CDR3 protein. The sample lists roughly 570,000 distinct CDR3 sequences, 15% to 19% occurring once. V gave up 4 bases and J gave up 0 bases, with 22 bases separating them. The V gene's germline CDR1 is SEHNR and CDR2 FQNEAQ (reference sequence). The CDR3 is 19 amino acids.

The sequence came from a woman under 40 with Graves' hyperthyroidism. V is TRBV7-9 and J is TRBJ2-1; D call uncertain. Sequenced sample: blood. The chain's CDR3 is CASSSNPKATRHSYNEQFF. The CDR3 bases are TGTGCCAGCAGCTCTAACCCTAAAGCTACCAGGCACTCCTACAATGAGCAGTTCTTC.